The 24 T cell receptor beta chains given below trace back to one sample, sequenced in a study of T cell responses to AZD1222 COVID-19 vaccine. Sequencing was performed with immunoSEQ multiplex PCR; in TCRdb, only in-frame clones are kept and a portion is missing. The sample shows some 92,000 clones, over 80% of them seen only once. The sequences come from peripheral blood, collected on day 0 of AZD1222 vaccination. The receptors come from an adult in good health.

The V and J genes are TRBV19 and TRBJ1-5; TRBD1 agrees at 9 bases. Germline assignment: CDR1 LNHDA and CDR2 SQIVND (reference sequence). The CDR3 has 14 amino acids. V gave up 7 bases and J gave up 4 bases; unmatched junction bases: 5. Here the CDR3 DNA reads TGTGCCAGTACTACCGGACAGGGGAATCAGCCCCAGCATTTT. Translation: CASTTGQGNQPQHF.

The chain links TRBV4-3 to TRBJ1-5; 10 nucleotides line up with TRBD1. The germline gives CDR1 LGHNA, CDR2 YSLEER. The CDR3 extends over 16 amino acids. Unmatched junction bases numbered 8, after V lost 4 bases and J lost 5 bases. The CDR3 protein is CASSPGTGDSHQPQHF. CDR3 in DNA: TGCGCCAGCAGCCCTGGGACAGGGGATTCCCATCAGCCCCAGCATTTT.

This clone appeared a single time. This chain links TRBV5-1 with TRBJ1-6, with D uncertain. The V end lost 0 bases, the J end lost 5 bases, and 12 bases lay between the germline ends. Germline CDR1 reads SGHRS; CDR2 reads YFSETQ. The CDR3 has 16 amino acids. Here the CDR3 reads CASSLDGLRDNSPLHF. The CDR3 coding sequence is TGCGCCAGCAGCTTGGATGGCCTTAGAGATAATTCACCCCTCCACTTT.

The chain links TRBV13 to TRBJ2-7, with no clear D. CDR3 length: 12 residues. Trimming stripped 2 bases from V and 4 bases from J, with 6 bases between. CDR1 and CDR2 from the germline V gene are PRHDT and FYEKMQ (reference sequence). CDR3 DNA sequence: TGTGCCAGCAGCTTATACGGTTACGAGCAGTACTTC. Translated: CASSLYGYEQYF.

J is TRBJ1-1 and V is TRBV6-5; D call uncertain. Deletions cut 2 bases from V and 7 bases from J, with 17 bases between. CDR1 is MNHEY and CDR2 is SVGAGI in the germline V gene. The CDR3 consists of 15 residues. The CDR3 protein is CASSYGWGQLGEAFF. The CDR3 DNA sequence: TGTGCCAGCAGTTACGGATGGGGTCAGCTCGGTGAAGCTTTCTTT.

CDR3 protein: CASLWADPLGEQYF. The CDR3 DNA follows: TGTGCCAGCCTCTGGGCAGACCCTCTGGGCGAGCAGTACTTC. This sequence joins TRBV2 and TRBJ2-7; D is uncertain. The CDR3 runs to 14 residues. Trimming took off 8 bases at V and 6 bases at J, with 20 bases between the two ends. Germline-derived CDR1 and CDR2 are SNHLY and FYNNEI.

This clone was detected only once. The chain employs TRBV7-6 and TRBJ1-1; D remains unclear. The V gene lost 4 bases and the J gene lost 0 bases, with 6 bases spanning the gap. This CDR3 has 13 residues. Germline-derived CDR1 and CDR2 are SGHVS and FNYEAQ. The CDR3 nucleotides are TGTGCCAGCAGCTCAGCAATGAACACTGAAGCTTTCTTT. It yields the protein CASSSAMNTEAFF.

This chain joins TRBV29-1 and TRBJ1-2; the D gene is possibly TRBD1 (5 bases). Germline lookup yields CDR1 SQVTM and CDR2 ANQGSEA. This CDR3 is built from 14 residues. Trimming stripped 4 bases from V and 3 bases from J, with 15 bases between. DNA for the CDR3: TGCAGCGTTGGCACCGGGGCCTGGGACTATGGCTACACCTTC. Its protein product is CSVGTGAWDYGYTF.

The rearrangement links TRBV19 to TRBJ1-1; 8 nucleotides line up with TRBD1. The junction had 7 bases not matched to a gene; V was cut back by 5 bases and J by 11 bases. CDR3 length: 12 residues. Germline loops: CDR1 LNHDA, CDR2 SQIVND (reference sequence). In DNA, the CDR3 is TGTGCCAGTAGTTTCATCAGGGGGCAGGCTTTCTTT. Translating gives CASSFIRGQAFF.

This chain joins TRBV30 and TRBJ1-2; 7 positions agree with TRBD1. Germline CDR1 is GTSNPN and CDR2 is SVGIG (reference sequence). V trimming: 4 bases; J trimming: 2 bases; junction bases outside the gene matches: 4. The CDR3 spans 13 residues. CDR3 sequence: CAWTIGGNYGYTF. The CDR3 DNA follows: TGTGCCTGGACAATAGGGGGCAACTATGGCTACACCTTC.

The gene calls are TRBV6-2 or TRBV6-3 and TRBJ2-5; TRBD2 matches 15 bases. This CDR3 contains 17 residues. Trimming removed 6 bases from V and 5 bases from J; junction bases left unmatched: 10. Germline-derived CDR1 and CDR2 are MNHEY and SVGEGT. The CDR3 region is CASSPWTSGGAAETQYF. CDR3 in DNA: TGTGCCAGCAGCCCATGGACTAGCGGGGGGGCCGCGGAGACCCAGTACTTC.

As DNA, the CDR3 is TGTGCCAGCAGTTCCCCGGGACGGTTCGGGCAGTACTTC. This encodes CASSSPGRFGQYF. The V gene is TRBV12-3 or TRBV12-4, the J gene TRBJ2-7, with D tentatively TRBD1 or TRBD2 (5 bases each). The CDR3 is made up of 13 amino acids. The V and J ends lost 4 bases and 9 bases respectively, with 16 bases between them.

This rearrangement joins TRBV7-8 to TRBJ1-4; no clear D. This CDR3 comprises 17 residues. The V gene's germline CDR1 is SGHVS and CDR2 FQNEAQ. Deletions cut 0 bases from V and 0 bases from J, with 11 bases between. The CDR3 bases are TGTGCCAGCAGCTTAGCCTCCCGGCTCGCAACTAATGAAAAACTGTTTTTT. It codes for CASSLASRLATNEKLFF.

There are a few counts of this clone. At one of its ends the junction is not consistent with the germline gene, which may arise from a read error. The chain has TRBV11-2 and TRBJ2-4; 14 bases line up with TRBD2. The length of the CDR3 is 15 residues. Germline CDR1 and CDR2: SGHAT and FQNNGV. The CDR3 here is CASRGLAGAENIQYF. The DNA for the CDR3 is TGTGCCAGCAGGGGACTAGCGGGAGCCGAAAACATTCAGTACTTC.

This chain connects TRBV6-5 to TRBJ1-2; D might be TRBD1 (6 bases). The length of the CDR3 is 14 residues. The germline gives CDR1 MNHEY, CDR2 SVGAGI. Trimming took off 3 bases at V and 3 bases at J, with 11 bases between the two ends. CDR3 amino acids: CASSYSGADYGYTF. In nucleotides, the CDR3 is TGTGCCAGCAGTTATTCAGGGGCGGACTATGGCTACACCTTC.

This CDR3 reads CASSPRTANSPLHF. The CDR3, as DNA: TGTGCCAGCAGCCCCAGGACGGCCAATTCACCCCTCCACTTT. The chain is built from TRBV9 and TRBJ1-6; D is unclear. Trimming pared 4 bases from V and 7 bases from J, leaving 12 bases between. The CDR3 totals 14 residues. Germline V gene lookup returns CDR1 SGDLS and CDR2 YYNGEE. Using reference TRBV9 and TRBJ1-6 for the parts outside the CDR3, the full variable domain is DSGVTQTPKHLITATGQRVTLRCSPRSGDLSVYWYQQSLDQGLQFLIQYYNGEERAKGNILERFSAQQFPDLHSELNLSSLELGDSALYFCASSPRTANSPLHFGNGTRLTVT.

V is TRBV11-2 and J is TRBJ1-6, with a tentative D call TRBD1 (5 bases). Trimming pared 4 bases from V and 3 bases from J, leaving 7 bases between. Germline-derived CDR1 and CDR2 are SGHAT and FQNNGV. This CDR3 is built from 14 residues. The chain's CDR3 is CASSSGLYNSPLHF. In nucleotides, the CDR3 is TGTGCCAGCAGCTCGGGACTCTATAATTCACCCCTCCACTTT.

The CDR3 loop is CASSSPGLARYNEQFF. In DNA form, the CDR3 reads TGTGCCAGCAGCTCACCGGGACTAGCGCGATACAATGAGCAGTTCTTC. The rearrangement joins TRBV7-9 to TRBJ2-1; TRBD2 aligns across 10 bases. CDR1 is SEHNR, CDR2 FQNEAQ, per germline (reference sequence). This CDR3 is built from 16 residues. J lost 4 bases, V lost 4 bases, and 7 bases had no gene match.

Here the CDR3 reads CASSLRPKGVIEAFF. In DNA form, the CDR3 reads TGTGCCAGCAGCTTACGCCCCAAAGGGGTTATCGAAGCTTTCTTT. The V and J genes are TRBV7-9 and TRBJ1-1; perhaps TRBD1 as D (5 bases). The CDR3 covers 15 residues. Trimming took off 2 bases at V and 8 bases at J, with 18 bases between the two ends. The germline gives CDR1 SEHNR, CDR2 FQNEAQ (reference sequence).

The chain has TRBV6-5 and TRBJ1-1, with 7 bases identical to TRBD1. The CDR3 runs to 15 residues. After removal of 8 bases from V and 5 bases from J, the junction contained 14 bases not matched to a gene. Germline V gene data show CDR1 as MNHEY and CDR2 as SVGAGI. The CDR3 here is CASSGEPGQYTEAFF. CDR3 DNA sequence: TGTGCCAGCTCAGGGGAGCCGGGACAGTATACTGAAGCTTTCTTT.

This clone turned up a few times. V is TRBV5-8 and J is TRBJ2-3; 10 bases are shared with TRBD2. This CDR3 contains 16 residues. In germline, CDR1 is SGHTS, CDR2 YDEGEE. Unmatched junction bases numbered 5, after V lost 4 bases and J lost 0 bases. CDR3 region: CASSPGLARSTDTQYF. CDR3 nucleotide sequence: TGTGCCAGCAGCCCGGGACTAGCGAGGAGCACAGATACGCAGTATTTT.

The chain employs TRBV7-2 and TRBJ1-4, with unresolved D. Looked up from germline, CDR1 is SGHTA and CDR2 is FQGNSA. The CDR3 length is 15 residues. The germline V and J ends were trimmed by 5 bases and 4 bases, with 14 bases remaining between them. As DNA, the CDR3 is TGTGCCAGCAGCCCAGAAGTACACTTTAATGAAAAACTGTTTTTT. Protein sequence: CASSPEVHFNEKLFF.

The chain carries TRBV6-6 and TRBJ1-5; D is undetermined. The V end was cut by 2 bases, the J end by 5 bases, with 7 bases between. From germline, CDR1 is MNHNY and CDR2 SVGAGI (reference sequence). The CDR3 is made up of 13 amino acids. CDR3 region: CASSYSWDQPQHF. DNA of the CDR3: TGTGCCAGCAGTTACAGCTGGGATCAGCCCCAGCATTTT.

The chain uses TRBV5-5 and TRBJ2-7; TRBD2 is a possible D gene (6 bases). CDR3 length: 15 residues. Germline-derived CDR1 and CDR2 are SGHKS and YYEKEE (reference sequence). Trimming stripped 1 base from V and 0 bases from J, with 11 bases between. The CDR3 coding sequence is TGTGCCAGCAGCTTGTACCCGGGAGTCTCCTACGAGCAGTACTTC. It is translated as CASSLYPGVSYEQYF.